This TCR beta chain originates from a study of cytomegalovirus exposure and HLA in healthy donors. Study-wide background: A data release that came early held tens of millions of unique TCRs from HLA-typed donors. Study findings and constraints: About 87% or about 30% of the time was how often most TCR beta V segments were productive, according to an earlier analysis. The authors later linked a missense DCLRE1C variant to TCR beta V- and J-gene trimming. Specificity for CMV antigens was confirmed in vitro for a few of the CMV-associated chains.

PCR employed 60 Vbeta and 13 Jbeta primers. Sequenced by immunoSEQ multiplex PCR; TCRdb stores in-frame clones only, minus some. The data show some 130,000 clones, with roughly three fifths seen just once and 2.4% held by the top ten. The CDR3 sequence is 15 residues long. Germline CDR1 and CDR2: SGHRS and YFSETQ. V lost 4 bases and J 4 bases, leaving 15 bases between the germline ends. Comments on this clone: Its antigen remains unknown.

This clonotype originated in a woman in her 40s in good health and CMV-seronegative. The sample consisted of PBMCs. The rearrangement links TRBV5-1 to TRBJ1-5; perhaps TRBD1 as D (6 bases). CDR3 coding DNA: TGCGCCAGCAGCCCCACAGGACAGCTTAATCAGCCCCAGCATTTT. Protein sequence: CASSPTGQLNQPQHF.